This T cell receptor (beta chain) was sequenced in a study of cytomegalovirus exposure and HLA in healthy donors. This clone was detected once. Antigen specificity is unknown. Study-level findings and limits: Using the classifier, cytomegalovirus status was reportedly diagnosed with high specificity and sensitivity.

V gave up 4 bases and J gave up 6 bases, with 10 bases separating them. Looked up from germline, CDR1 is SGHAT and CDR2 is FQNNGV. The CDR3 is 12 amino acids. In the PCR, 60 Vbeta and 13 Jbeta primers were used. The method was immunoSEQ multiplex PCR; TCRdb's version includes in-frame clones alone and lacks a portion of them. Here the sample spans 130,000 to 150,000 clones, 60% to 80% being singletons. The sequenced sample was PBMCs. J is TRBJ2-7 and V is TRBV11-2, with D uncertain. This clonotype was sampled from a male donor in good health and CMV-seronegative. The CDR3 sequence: CASSSEVREQYF. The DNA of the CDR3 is TGTGCCAGCAGCTCCGAGGTTCGCGAGCAGTACTTC.